Below are 25 T cell receptor beta chains sequenced from a single sample in a study of blood T cell repertoires in COVID-19. Assay: immunoSEQ multiplex PCR; the TCRdb copy retains only in-frame clones and omits some. The sample includes 130,000 to 150,000 clones, 65% to 85% of them seen just once. Sample: peripheral blood. These receptors were collected from a man aged 55 to 70 with active or convalescent COVID-19.

The chain's CDR3 is CASSKDFSYEQYF. The CDR3 coding sequence is TGTGCCAGTAGTAAGGACTTCTCCTACGAGCAGTACTTC. The chain couples TRBV19 to TRBJ2-7; TRBD2 might be the D (5 bases). Germline values: CDR1 LNHDA, CDR2 SQIVND (reference sequence). The V and J ends lost 4 bases and 0 bases respectively, with 7 bases between them. CDR3 length: 13 residues.

This clone was recorded once. The rearrangement joins TRBV6-2 or TRBV6-3 to TRBJ2-1; 7 bases are shared with TRBD2. The CDR3 runs 16 residues. V was pared by 5 bases and J by 4 bases, with 11 bases of the junction left unmatched. Germline lookup yields CDR1 MNHEY and CDR2 SVGEGT. The CDR3 protein is CASSMGVAGQYNEQFF. The CDR3 DNA sequence: TGTGCCAGCAGTATGGGTGTAGCGGGTCAATACAATGAGCAGTTCTTC.

This clone was detected a few times. The chain recombines TRBV5-4 with TRBJ1-1; TRBD1 matches at 8 bases. This CDR3 is built from 14 residues. CDR1 and CDR2 (germline): SGHNT, YYREEE (reference sequence). J lost 3 bases, V lost 3 bases, and 4 bases had no gene match. The CDR3 loop is CASSSTGGHTEAFF. CDR3 DNA sequence: TGTGCCAGCAGCTCAACAGGGGGGCACACTGAAGCTTTCTTT.

The J gene is TRBJ2-7, the V gene TRBV12-2; TRBD2, the D gene given by the table, was not confirmed from the DNA. TRBV12-2 is listed as a pseudogene. This CDR3 has 16 residues. CDR3 sequence (DNA): TGTGCAAGGCGCTGGGGGGGGAAACCCGCATTGCACGAGCAGTACTTC. It specifies CARRWGGKPALHEQYF.

The gene calls are TRBV24-1 and TRBJ1-4; D is unclear. The CDR3 has 16 amino acids. Germline assignment: CDR1 KGHDR and CDR2 SFDVKD. Trimming left V 3 bases short and J 3 bases short, with 13 bases between. The CDR3 coding sequence is TGTGCCACCAGTGATGGTACGGGGAGGGCTAATGAAAAACTGTTTTTT. Amino acids: CATSDGTGRANEKLFF.

This clone was seen a few times. The chain recombines TRBV28 with TRBJ2-7; 8 bases are shared with TRBD2. Trimming at V came to 6 bases and at J to 6 bases, leaving 4 bases not matched to a gene. The germline gives CDR1 MDHEN, CDR2 SYDVKM. CDR3 length: 12 amino acids. The CDR3 bases are TGTGCCAGCAGCGGCAGCGGGAGCGAGCAGTACTTC. Its translation is CASSGSGSEQYF.

This clone was picked up a small number of times. The chain joins TRBV19 to TRBJ1-6, with 7 bases lining up with TRBD1. Germline V gene sequence: CDR1 LNHDA, CDR2 SQIVND (reference sequence). CDR3 length: 14 residues. With 5 bases clipped from V and 5 bases from J, the junction kept 3 bases outside the gene matches. The CDR3 coding sequence is TGTGCCAGTAGTTGGACAGGACATAATTCACCCCTCCACTTT. It encodes CASSWTGHNSPLHF.

On this clone: An end of the junction differs from the germline gene, which may be a read error. The same CDR3 is also encoded by other DNA sequences in this sample. The rearrangement uses TRBV11-2 and TRBJ1-6; 8 bases fit TRBD1. Germline V CDR1 and CDR2: SGHAT, FQNNGV. This CDR3 comprises 15 residues. The CDR3 loop reads CASSPGTGGNSPLHF. CDR3 sequence (DNA): TGTGCCAGCAGCCCTGGAACAGGGGGAAATTCTCCCCTCCACTTT. The full variable domain, with the rest looked up from reference TRBV11-2 and TRBJ1-6, is EAGVAQSPRYKIIEKRQSVAFWCNPISGHATLYWYQQILGQGPKLLIQFQNNGVVDDSQLPKDRFSAERLKGVDSTLKIQPAKLEDSAVYLCASSPGTGGNSPLHFGNGTRLTVT.

J is TRBJ1-3 and V is TRBV28; 8 bases fit TRBD1. The CDR3 is 15 amino acids. Germline trimming cut 6 bases from V and 8 bases from J; bases unmatched to any gene: 12. Looked up from germline, CDR1 is MDHEN and CDR2 is SYDVKM. The CDR3 spells CASSYRRTGRDTIYF. The CDR3, as DNA: TGTGCCAGCAGCTACCGCCGGACAGGGAGGGACACCATATATTTT.

CDR3 sequence (DNA): TGTGCCAGCTCACCAGGAGGAGGAGAGTACCAAGAGACCCAGTACTTC. Amino acid sequence: CASSPGGGEYQETQYF. The chain carries TRBV18 and TRBJ2-5; D is possibly TRBD2 (5 bases). The V gene lost 2 bases and the J gene lost 0 bases, with 13 bases spanning the gap. Germline CDR1 KGHSH, CDR2 LQKENI. This CDR3 has 16 residues.

Written as DNA, the CDR3 is TGTGCCAGCAGCAAACGACAGGGTAGTGTGTACGAGCAGTACTTC. Translating gives CASSKRQGSVYEQYF. The chain has TRBV7-3 and TRBJ2-7; 7 positions match TRBD1. This CDR3 spans 15 amino acids. Germline CDR1 is SGHTA and CDR2 is FQGTGA. V dropped 5 bases and J dropped 4; count of bases not matched to a gene: 11.

This chain's CDR3 is CASSYEAGGYYEQYF. CDR3 in DNA: TGTGCCAGCAGTTACGAAGCGGGAGGGTACTACGAGCAGTACTTC. J is TRBJ2-7 and V is TRBV6-5, with 10 nucleotides matching TRBD2. Germline V gene sequence: CDR1 MNHEY, CDR2 SVGAGI. V was clipped by 2 bases and J by 3 bases; unmatched bases: 4. CDR3 length equals 15 residues.

In DNA, the CDR3 is TGTGCCTGGAGTGTAATTCCGGGGGGAAGCTATGGCTACACCTTC. Translated: CAWSVIPGGSYGYTF. The rearrangement joins TRBV30 to TRBJ1-2, with TRBD1 as a possible D gene (5 bases). The germline V gene encodes CDR1 GTSNPN and CDR2 SVGIG (reference sequence). The CDR3 extends over 15 amino acids. V was pared by 0 bases and J by 4 bases, with 15 bases between.

The rearrangement links TRBV12-5 to TRBJ2-1, with unresolved D. The CDR3 is 15 residues long. Between the trimmed V and J ends, which lost 1 base and 9 bases, there was a span of 16 bases. CDR1 LGHNT and CDR2 FRNRAP come from the germline V gene. DNA of the CDR3: TGTGCTAGTGGTTTGGGACGGGTGAATGGCGGTGAGCAGTTCTTC. This sequence encodes CASGLGRVNGGEQFF. The variable domain in full, with the rest retrieved from reference TRBV12-5 and TRBJ2-1, is DARVTQTPRHKVTEMGQEVTMRCQPILGHNTVFWYRQTMMQGLELLAYFRNRAPLDDSGMPKDRFSAEMPDATLATLKIQPSEPRDSAVYFCASGLGRVNGGEQFFGPGTRLTVL.

V usage is TRBV28 and J usage is TRBJ2-7; 8 positions match TRBD2. This CDR3 contains 15 residues. After removal of 4 bases from V and 0 bases from J, the junction contained 5 bases not matched to a gene. CDR1 is MDHEN, CDR2 SYDVKM, per germline. Here the CDR3 DNA reads TGTGCCAGCAGTTCCGCGGGAGGAGCCTCCTACGAGCAGTACTTC. Encoded protein: CASSSAGGASYEQYF.

The chain carries TRBV5-6 and TRBJ2-7; perhaps TRBD2 as D (6 bases). The CDR3 length is 14 residues. Germline values: CDR1 SGHDT, CDR2 YYEEEE. V lost 4 bases and J 3 bases, leaving 14 bases between the germline ends. CDR3 DNA sequence: TGTGCCAGCAGCGTTGGAGGGGACTTCTACGAGCAGTACTTC. This gives the protein CASSVGGDFYEQYF.

This clone has just one count. This chain links TRBV4-1 with TRBJ2-3; 9 bases are a match to TRBD1. V gave up 1 base and J gave up 6 bases; unmatched junction bases: 8. The length of the CDR3 is 16 residues. From germline, CDR1 is MGHRA and CDR2 YSYEKL. DNA for the CDR3: TGCGCCAGCAGCCAAGGGGGACAGGGAGGAGTGGATACGCAGTATTTT. Its protein is CASSQGGQGGVDTQYF.

This sequence joins TRBV28 and TRBJ2-7; no clear D gene. In germline, CDR1 is MDHEN, CDR2 SYDVKM. V was shortened by 3 bases and J by 2 bases, with 8 bases between the two germline ends. The CDR3 covers 13 residues. This CDR3 is CASSFLSTYEQYF. Here the CDR3 DNA reads TGTGCCAGCAGTTTCTTGAGCACCTACGAGCAGTACTTC.

The V call is TRBV5-1, the J call TRBJ1-1; 7 positions agree with TRBD1. Germline loops: CDR1 SGHRS, CDR2 YFSETQ. This CDR3 region has 13 residues. The ends lost 4 bases at V and 7 bases at J; junction bases unmatched: 7. Here the CDR3 DNA reads TGCGCCAGCAGCGCAGGGACAGTGAGTGAAGCTTTCTTT. It specifies CASSAGTVSEAFF.

This rearrangement joins TRBV6-5 to TRBJ2-7; weak D call: TRBD1 (6 bases). Looked up from germline, CDR1 is MNHEY and CDR2 is SVGAGI. This CDR3 is 16 amino acids long. V was pared by 2 bases and J by 0 bases, with 14 bases between. The CDR3 region is CASSYLGQMSSYEQYF. CDR3 nucleotides: TGTGCCAGCAGTTACCTCGGACAGATGAGCTCCTACGAGCAGTACTTC.

This CDR3 is CASFPLSGTSGRNNEQFF. The CDR3 coding sequence is TGTGCCAGCTTCCCACTCTCCGGGACTAGCGGGAGGAATAATGAGCAGTTCTTC. The gene calls are TRBV28 and TRBJ2-1, with 15 positions matching TRBD2. This CDR3 has 18 amino acids. V lost 8 bases to trimming and J lost 7 bases; unmatched junction nucleotides: 15. Germline-derived CDR1 and CDR2 are MDHEN and SYDVKM.

V and J are TRBV7-3 and TRBJ2-4, with 8 positions matching TRBD2. V shed 4 bases, J shed 5 bases, and the junction held 10 bases outside the gene matches. Germline values: CDR1 SGHTA, CDR2 FQGTGA. The CDR3 runs to 16 residues. In DNA, the CDR3 is TGTGCCAGCAGCTCGAGGACTAGCCCGAGGGAAAACATTCAGTACTTC. It is translated as CASSSRTSPRENIQYF.

In its sample, this clone was seen a few times. The rearrangement joins TRBV28 to TRBJ2-5, with D tentatively TRBD1 (5 bases). CDR3 length: 12 residues. Trimming removed 6 bases from V and 5 bases from J, with 10 bases in between. The germline V gene has CDR1 MDHEN and CDR2 SYDVKM. CDR3 nucleotides: TGTGCCAGCAGCTCAGGGTCGGAGACCCAGTACTTC. It encodes CASSSGSETQYF.

This clone was detected only a few times. This chain joins TRBV30 and TRBJ1-5, with unresolved D. In germline, CDR1 is GTSNPN, CDR2 SVGIG (reference sequence). Trimming cost V 0 bases and J 5 bases, with 11 bases left between them. The length of the CDR3 is 14 residues. The CDR3 is CAWSVSGVDQPQHF. The CDR3 nucleotides are TGTGCCTGGAGTGTATCCGGGGTTGATCAGCCCCAGCATTTT.

This chain uses TRBV7-9 with TRBJ1-6; TRBD1 matches 8 bases. Germline V gene data show CDR1 as SEHNR and CDR2 as FQNEAQ (reference sequence). V lost 6 bases to trimming and J lost 6 bases; unmatched junction nucleotides: 4. CDR3 length: 14 amino acids. The CDR3 DNA reads as TGTGCCAGCAGTTGGACAGGGATTAATTCACCCCTCCACTTT. Translated, it gives CASSWTGINSPLHF.